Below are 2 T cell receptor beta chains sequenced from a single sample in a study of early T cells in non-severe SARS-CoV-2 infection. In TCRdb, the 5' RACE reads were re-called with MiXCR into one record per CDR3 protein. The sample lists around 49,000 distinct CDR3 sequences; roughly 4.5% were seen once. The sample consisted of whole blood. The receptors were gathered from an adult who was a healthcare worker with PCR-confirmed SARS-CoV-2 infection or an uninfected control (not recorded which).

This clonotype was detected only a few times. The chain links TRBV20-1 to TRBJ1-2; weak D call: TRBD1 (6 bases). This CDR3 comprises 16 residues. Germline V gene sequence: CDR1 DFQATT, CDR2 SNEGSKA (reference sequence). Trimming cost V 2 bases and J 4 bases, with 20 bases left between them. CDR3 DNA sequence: TGCAGTGCTAGATCACAGGACAGCTCGAAAGGCTATGGCTACACCTTC. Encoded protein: CSARSQDSSKGYGYTF.

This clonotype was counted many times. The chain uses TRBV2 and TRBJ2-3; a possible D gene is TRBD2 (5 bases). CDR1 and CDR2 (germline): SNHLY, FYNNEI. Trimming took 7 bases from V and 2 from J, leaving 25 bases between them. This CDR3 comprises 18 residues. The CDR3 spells CASIRRGSVAHITDTQYF. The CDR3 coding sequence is TGTGCCAGCATTCGTCGAGGGAGTGTAGCCCACATCACAGATACGCAGTATTTT.